Presented here are 18 T cell receptor beta chains from one specimen sequenced in a study of Graves' ophthalmopathy and Graves' hyperthyroidism. RNA transcripts yielded amplified TCR beta CDR3 regions. HTBI-primed first-round RT-PCR preceded second-round multiplex PCR. Each CDR3 protein is one row after TCRdb ran MiXCR on the multiplex PCR reads. Of roughly 600,000 distinct CDR3 sequences listed, less than 45% are singletons. Sequencing was performed on peripheral blood or thyroid tissue (not recorded which). The receptors derive from an adult man with Graves' hyperthyroidism.

Many counts were recorded for this clonotype. V is TRBV12-3 or TRBV12-4 and J is TRBJ2-5, with D perhaps assigned TRBD1 or TRBD2 (7 bases each). This CDR3 is built from 16 residues. Deletions cut 7 bases from V and 1 base from J, with 19 bases between. In nucleotides, the CDR3 is TGTGCCAGCACCTACCAGGGGGGGGCAGCCCAAGAGACCCAGTACTTC. Residues: CASTYQGGAAQETQYF.

This clonotype occurred many times. CDR3: CASSSPGLAAKWYF. CDR3 DNA sequence: TGTGCCAGCAGTTCCCCGGGACTAGCGGCCAAGTGGTACTTC. This chain connects TRBV12-3 or TRBV12-4 to TRBJ2-5, with TRBD2 matching 11 bases. The CDR3 has 14 residues. V gave up 4 bases and J gave up 13 bases; unmatched junction bases: 11.

J is TRBJ2-5 and V is TRBV5-4; D perhaps matches TRBD1 (6 bases). The closer fit of TRBJ2-1 to the DNA end suggests the J call may be wrong. Germline CDR1 and CDR2: SGHNT and YYREEE (reference sequence). The CDR3 loop spans 13 amino acids. The CDR3 sequence: CASSFRGSHEQFF. The CDR3 nucleotides read TGTGCCAGCAGCTTCAGGGGTAGCCATGAGCAGTTCTTC.

This clonotype was detected many times. The chain carries TRBV7-9 and TRBJ1-3, with D possibly matching TRBD1 (5 bases). The V end lost 2 bases, the J end lost 4 bases, and 24 bases lay between the germline ends. This CDR3 is built from 19 residues. Germline CDR1 is SEHNR and CDR2 is FQNEAQ (reference sequence). In nucleotides, the CDR3 is TGTGCCAGCAGCTTATTGGTCGGGGCTAACCTTGGATTCGGAAACACCATATATTTT. Translated, it gives CASSLLVGANLGFGNTIYF.

This clonotype showed up many times. The rearrangement links TRBV5-1 to TRBJ1-2, with D possibly TRBD1 on 6 matching bases. Trimming stripped 4 bases from V and 6 bases from J, with 19 bases between. Germline lookup yields CDR1 SGHRS and CDR2 YFSETQ. This CDR3 spans 15 amino acids. CDR3 sequence: CASSVQGIGYDGYTF. CDR3 DNA sequence: TGCGCCAGCAGCGTACAGGGAATTGGATATGATGGCTACACCTTC.

The V gene is TRBV6-5, the J gene TRBJ2-7; maybe TRBD1 (5 bases). Germline CDR1 MNHEY, CDR2 SVGAGI. This CDR3 has 14 residues. The V and J ends lost 2 bases and 7 bases respectively, with 15 bases between them. CDR3 in amino acids: CASSYGAGTGEQYF. The CDR3 DNA is TGTGCCAGCAGTTACGGGGCCGGCACCGGGGAGCAGTACTTC.

In this sample, this clonotype turned up many times. V is TRBV20-1 and J is TRBJ2-7; tentatively, D is TRBD2 (6 bases). The V gene's germline CDR1 is DFQATT and CDR2 SNEGSKA (reference sequence). This CDR3 has 12 residues. With 3 bases removed from V and 3 bases from J, the gap between germline ends came to 9 bases. CDR3 sequence reads: CSASGGVYEQYF. The CDR3 DNA reads as TGCAGTGCTAGCGGGGGAGTCTACGAGCAGTACTTC.

This rearrangement joins TRBV12-3 or TRBV12-4 to TRBJ2-7; D not resolved. This CDR3 has 15 residues. Between the trimmed V and J ends, which lost 5 bases and 1 base, there was a span of 15 bases. CDR3 DNA: TGTGCCAGCAGTACCCTCGGCAATTTGTCCTACGAGCAGTACTTC. Its translation: CASSTLGNLSYEQYF.

The V call is TRBV5-4, the J call TRBJ2-2; D gene ambiguous. Deletions cut 1 base from V and 5 bases from J, with 15 bases between. There are 16 residues in the CDR3. Looked up from germline, CDR1 is SGHNT and CDR2 is YYREEE (reference sequence). The CDR3 here is CASSLSTEAGTGELFF. In DNA, the CDR3 is TGTGCCAGCAGCTTGTCCACGGAAGCCGGGACCGGGGAGCTGTTTTTT.

This clonotype was seen repeatedly, ten times or more. The chain has TRBV5-1 and TRBJ2-7; D may be TRBD2 (6 bases). Germline V gene sequence: CDR1 SGHRS, CDR2 YFSETQ. Trimming shortened V by 4 bases and J by 5 bases, and 16 bases separated the two germline ends. This CDR3 is built from 14 residues. CDR3 bases: TGCGCCAGCAGCGGAGGACTATTCAACAACGAGCAGTACTTC. It is translated as CASSGGLFNNEQYF.

This clonotype was recorded a few times. The gene calls are TRBV6-5 and TRBJ1-6; the D gene is possibly TRBD1 (5 bases). Trimming stripped 5 bases from V and 7 bases from J, with 18 bases between. CDR1 is MNHEY, CDR2 SVGAGI, per germline. The CDR3 length is 16 residues. The DNA for the CDR3 is TGTGCCAGCAGTCCCCTCGCGGGGCGAGGCAATTCACCCCTCCACTTT. Its protein is CASSPLAGRGNSPLHF.

A word on this clonotype: A much bigger clone sits one base away, suggesting this may be a read error. The gene calls are TRBV24-1 and TRBJ1-3; D possibly corresponds to TRBD1 (6 bases). The CDR3 has 15 amino acids. The germline V and J ends were trimmed by 5 bases and 4 bases, with 14 bases remaining between them. The germline gives CDR1 KGHDR, CDR2 SFDVKD. CDR3: CATSGPRGSGNTIYF. CDR3 DNA: TGTGCCACCAGTGGGCCGAGGGGGTCCGGAAACACCATATATTTT.

The chain uses TRBV11-1 and TRBJ2-5; 8 positions agree with TRBD2. The CDR3 is made up of 16 amino acids. CDR1 SGHAT and CDR2 FQDESV come from the germline V gene (reference sequence). Trimming took 5 bases from V and 5 from J; bases not matched to a gene: 13. DNA of the CDR3: TGTGCCAGCAGCCGGGGTCCTTTAGCGGGGCAGGAGACCCAGTACTTC. It is translated as CASSRGPLAGQETQYF.

The chain links TRBV28 to TRBJ1-4; tentatively, D is TRBD1 (6 bases). Germline V gene sequence: CDR1 MDHEN, CDR2 SYDVKM. Trimming pared 8 bases from V and 5 bases from J, leaving 21 bases between. There are 16 residues in the CDR3. CDR3 bases: TGTGCCAGCCGGGGGGCCACAGCGGGCGGGAATGAAAAACTGTTTTTT. Protein: CASRGATAGGNEKLFF.

This clonotype was detected ten times or more. Written as DNA, the CDR3 is TGTGCCAGCAGTTCGCGACAGGGGGCAAATTTTGGCTACACCTTC. This translates into CASSSRQGANFGYTF. The chain has TRBV6-6 and TRBJ1-2; 10 bases are shared with TRBD1. The V gene's germline CDR1 is MNHNY and CDR2 SVGAGI (reference sequence). This CDR3 has 15 amino acids. The junction had 9 bases not matched to a gene; V was cut back by 4 bases and J by 7 bases.

This clonotype was counted at least ten times. The chain joins TRBV24-1 to TRBJ1-1, with 10 bases lining up with TRBD1. Unmatched junction bases numbered 4, after V lost 3 bases and J lost 4 bases. Germline V gene lookup returns CDR1 KGHDR and CDR2 SFDVKD. The CDR3 has 15 amino acids. CDR3 region: CATSDARTGGTEAFF. In DNA, the CDR3 is TGTGCCACCAGTGATGCACGGACAGGGGGCACTGAAGCTTTCTTT.

The chain combines TRBV24-1 with TRBJ2-2; D tentatively reads TRBD1 or TRBD2 (6 bases each). Germline values: CDR1 KGHDR, CDR2 SFDVKD. With 9 bases removed from V and 5 bases from J, the gap between germline ends came to 18 bases. The CDR3 has 15 amino acids. The CDR3 reads CATGGGTDVTGELFF. The CDR3 DNA sequence: TGTGCCACCGGGGGCGGGACGGACGTTACCGGGGAGCTGTTTTTT.

The sample holds many counts of this clonotype. The rearrangement uses TRBV6-6 and TRBJ1-5, with 7 bases that match TRBD1. Germline lookup yields CDR1 MNHNY and CDR2 SVGAGI (reference sequence). V was pared by 2 bases and J by 4 bases, with 5 bases of the junction left unmatched. The CDR3 runs 15 residues. This chain's CDR3 is CASSYDPGGNQPQHF. The CDR3 DNA reads as TGTGCCAGCAGTTACGACCCAGGGGGTAATCAGCCCCAGCATTTT.